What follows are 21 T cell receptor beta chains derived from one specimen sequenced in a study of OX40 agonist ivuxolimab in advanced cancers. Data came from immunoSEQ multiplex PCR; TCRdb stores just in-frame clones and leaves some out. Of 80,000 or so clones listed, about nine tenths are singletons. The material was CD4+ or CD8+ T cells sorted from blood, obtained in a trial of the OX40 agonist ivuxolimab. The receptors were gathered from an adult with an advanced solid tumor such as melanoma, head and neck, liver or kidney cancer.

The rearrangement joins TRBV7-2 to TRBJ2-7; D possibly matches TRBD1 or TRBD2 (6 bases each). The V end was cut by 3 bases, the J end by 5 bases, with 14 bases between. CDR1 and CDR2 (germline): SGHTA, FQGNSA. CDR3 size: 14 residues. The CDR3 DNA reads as TGTGCCAGCAGCTTGAGGGGTGGGGGGCACGAGCAGTACTTC. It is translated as CASSLRGGGHEQYF.

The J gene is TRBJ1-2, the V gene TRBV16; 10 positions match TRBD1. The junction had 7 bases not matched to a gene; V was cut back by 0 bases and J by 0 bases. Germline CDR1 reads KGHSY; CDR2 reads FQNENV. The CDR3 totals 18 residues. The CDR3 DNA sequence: TGTGCCAGCAGCCAATCGGGACAGGGGTTTGGAGCTAACTATGGCTACACCTTC. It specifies CASSQSGQGFGANYGYTF. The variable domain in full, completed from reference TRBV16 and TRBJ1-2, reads GEEVAQTPKHLVRGEGQKAKLYCAPIKGHSYVFWYQQVLKNEFKFLISFQNENVFDETGMPKERFSAKCLPNSPCSLEIQATKLEDSAVYFCASSQSGQGFGANYGYTFGSGTRLTVV.

CDR3 nucleotides: TGTGCCAGCAGCTTAGTGATAGCGGGAGACAATGAGCAGTTCTTC. It encodes CASSLVIAGDNEQFF. The chain has TRBV7-2 and TRBJ2-1; 9 positions agree with TRBD2. Trimming cost V 1 base and J 5 bases; bases outside gene matches: 3. The CDR3 contains 15 residues. Per germline, CDR1 SGHTA and CDR2 FQGNSA.

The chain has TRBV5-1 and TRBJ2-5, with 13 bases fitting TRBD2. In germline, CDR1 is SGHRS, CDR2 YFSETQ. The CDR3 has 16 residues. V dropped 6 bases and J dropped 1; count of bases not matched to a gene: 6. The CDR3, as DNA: TGCGCCAGCACCCGACTAGCGGGAGGCATCCAAGAGACCCAGTACTTC. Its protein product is CASTRLAGGIQETQYF.

CDR3 sequence (DNA): TGTGCCAGTAGTCCGCTTAGGGGAGGGCAGCCCTACGAGCAGTACTTC. It is translated as CASSPLRGGQPYEQYF. The genes are TRBV19 and TRBJ2-7; 7 positions agree with TRBD2. There are 16 residues in the CDR3. The V gene's germline CDR1 is LNHDA and CDR2 SQIVND (reference sequence). V shed 5 bases, J shed 2 bases, and the junction held 12 bases outside the gene matches.

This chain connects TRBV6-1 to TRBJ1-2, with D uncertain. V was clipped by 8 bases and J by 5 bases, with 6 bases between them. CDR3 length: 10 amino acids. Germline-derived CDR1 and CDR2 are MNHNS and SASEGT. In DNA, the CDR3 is TGTGCCAGCTCGTCTTATGGCTACACCTTC. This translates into CASSSYGYTF.

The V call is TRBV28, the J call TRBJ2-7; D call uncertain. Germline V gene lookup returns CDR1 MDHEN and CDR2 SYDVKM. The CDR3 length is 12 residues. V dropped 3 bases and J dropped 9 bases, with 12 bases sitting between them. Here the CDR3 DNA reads TGTGCCAGCAGTTTGACCCAGTCCAGGCAGTACTTC. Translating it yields CASSLTQSRQYF.

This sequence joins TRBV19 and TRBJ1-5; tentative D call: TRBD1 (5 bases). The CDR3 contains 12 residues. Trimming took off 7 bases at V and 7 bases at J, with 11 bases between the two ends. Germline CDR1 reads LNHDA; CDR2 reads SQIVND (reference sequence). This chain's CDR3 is CASTRGRQPQHF. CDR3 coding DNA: TGTGCCAGTACCCGGGGACGGCAGCCCCAGCATTTT.

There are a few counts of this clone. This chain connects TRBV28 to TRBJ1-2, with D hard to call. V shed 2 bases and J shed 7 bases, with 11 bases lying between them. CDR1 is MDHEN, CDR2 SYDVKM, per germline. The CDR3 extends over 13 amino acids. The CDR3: CASSLSSAGGYTF. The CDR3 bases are TGTGCCAGCAGTTTAAGCAGTGCCGGTGGCTACACCTTC.

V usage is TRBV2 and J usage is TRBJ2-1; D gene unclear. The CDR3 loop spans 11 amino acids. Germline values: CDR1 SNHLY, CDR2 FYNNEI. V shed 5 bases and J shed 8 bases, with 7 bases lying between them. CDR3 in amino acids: CASSYADEQFF. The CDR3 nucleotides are TGTGCCAGCAGTTACGCGGATGAGCAGTTCTTC.

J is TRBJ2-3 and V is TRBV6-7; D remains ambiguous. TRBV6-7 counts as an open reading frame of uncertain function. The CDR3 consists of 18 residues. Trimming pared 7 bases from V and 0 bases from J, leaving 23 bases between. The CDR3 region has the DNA TGTGCCAGCACCCCGTACTGGCCTCTAGTGAAGAGCACAGATACGCAGTATTTT. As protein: CASTPYWPLVKSTDTQYF.

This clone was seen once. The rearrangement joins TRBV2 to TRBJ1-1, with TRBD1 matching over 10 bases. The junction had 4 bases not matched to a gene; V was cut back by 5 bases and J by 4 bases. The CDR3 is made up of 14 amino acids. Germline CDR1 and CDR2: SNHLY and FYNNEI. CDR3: CASSYGQGGTEAFF. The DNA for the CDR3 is TGTGCCAGCAGTTACGGACAGGGGGGCACTGAAGCTTTCTTT. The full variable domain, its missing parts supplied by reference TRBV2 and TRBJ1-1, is EPEVTQTPSHQVTQMGQEVILRCVPISNHLYFYWYRQILGQKVEFLVSFYNNEISEKSEIFDDQFSVERPDGSNFTLKIRSTKLEDSAMYFCASSYGQGGTEAFFGQGTRLTVV.

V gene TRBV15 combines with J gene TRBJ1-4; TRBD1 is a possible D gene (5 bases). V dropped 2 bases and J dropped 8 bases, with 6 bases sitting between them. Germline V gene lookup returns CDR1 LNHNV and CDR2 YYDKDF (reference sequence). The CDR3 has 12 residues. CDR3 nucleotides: TGTGCCACCAGCAGACAGGGCGAAAAACTGTTTTTT. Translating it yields CATSRQGEKLFF.

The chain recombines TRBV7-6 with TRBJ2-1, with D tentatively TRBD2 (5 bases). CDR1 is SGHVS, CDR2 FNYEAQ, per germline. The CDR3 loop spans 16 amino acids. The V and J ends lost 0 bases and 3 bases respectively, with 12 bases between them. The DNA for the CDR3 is TGTGCCAGCAGCTTAGCTTGGGGAGAACACTACAATGAGCAGTTCTTC. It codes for CASSLAWGEHYNEQFF.

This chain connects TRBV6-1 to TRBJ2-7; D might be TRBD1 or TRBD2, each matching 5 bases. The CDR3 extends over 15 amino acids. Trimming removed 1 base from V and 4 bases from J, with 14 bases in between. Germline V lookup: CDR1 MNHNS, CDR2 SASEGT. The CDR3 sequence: CASSEGDVTLYEQYF. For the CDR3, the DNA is TGTGCCAGCAGTGAAGGGGACGTTACTTTATACGAGCAGTACTTC.

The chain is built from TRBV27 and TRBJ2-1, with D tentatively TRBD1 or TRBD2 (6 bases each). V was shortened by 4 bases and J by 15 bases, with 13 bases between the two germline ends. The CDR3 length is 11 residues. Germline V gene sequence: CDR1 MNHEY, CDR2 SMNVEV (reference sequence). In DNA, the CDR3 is TGTGCCAGCAGTTGGCGGGACAATTGGTTCTTC. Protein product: CASSWRDNWFF.

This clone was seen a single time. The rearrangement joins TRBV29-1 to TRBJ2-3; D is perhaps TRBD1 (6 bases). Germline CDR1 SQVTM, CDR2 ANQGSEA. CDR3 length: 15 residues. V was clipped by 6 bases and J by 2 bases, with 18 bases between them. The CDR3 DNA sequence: TGCAGCGTCAGAGGGCCAGGGGTCAACACAGATACGCAGTATTTT. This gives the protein CSVRGPGVNTDTQYF.

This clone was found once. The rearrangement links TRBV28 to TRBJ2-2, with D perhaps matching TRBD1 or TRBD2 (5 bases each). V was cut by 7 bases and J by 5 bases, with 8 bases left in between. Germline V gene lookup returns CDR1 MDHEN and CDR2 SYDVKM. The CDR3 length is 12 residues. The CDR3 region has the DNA TGTGCCAGCACGGGGCCTACCGGGGAGCTGTTTTTT. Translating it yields CASTGPTGELFF.

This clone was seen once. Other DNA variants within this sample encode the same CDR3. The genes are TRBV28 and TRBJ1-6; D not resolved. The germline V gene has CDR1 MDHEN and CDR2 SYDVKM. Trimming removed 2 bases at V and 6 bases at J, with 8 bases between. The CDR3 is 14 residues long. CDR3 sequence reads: CASSLGGRNSPLHF. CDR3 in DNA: TGTGCCAGCAGTTTAGGAGGACGTAATTCACCCCTCCACTTT.

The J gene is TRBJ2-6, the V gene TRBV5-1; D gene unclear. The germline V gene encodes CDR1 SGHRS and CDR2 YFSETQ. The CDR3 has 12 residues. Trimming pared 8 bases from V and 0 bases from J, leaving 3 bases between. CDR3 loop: CASTSGANVLTF. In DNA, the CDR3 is TGCGCCAGTACCTCTGGGGCCAACGTCCTGACTTTC.

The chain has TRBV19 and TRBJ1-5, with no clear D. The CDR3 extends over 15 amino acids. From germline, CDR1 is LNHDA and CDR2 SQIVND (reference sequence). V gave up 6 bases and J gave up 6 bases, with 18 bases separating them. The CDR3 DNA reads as TGTGCCAGTAGCCCCTCTTCACCAAGGCGTCAGCCCCAGCATTTT. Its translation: CASSPSSPRRQPQHF.